These 22 T cell receptor beta chains came from one sample sequenced in a study of immune characterization of retroperitoneal liposarcoma. TCRdb re-analysed the PCR reads in MiXCR, keeping a single row per CDR3 protein. This table has some 20,000 distinct CDR3 sequences, more than 35% appearing once. Sequenced sample: blood. These TCRs come from a male donor with retroperitoneal liposarcoma.

This chain uses TRBV7-8 with TRBJ2-5; weak D call: TRBD1 (6 bases). The germline V and J ends were trimmed by 5 bases and 11 bases, with 27 bases remaining between them. The CDR3 contains 16 residues. CDR1 is SGHVS and CDR2 is FQNEAQ in the germline V gene. CDR3 DNA sequence: TGTGCCAGCAGCGCCCGGTTACAGGGTACGGACAATGAGCAGTACTTC. It codes for CASSARLQGTDNEQYF.

This clonotype is judged medium-sized. This chain uses TRBV7-2 with TRBJ2-1; 7 bases fit TRBD2. This CDR3 has 15 amino acids. J was trimmed by 10 bases and V by 2 bases; bases with no gene match: 11. Germline loops: CDR1 SGHTA, CDR2 FQGNSA. The CDR3 DNA follows: TGTGCCAGCAGCTTAAAGCCTAGCGGTACTCACGAGCAGTTCTTC. As protein: CASSLKPSGTHEQFF.

This clonotype was counted many times. In DNA form, the CDR3 reads TGTGCCAGCAGCTTTGCAGTGCGGGGGGGCCGGGAGACCCAGTTCTTC. It translates to CASSFAVRGGRETQFF. The rearrangement joins TRBV11-2 to TRBJ2-1; 9 bases line up with TRBD2. CDR1 is SGHAT and CDR2 is FQNNGV in the germline V gene. The CDR3 has 16 amino acids. The V gene end was trimmed by 3 bases and the J gene end by 13 bases; junction bases not matched to a gene: 16.

This clonotype was counted many times. This chain links TRBV12-3 or TRBV12-4 with TRBJ2-1; 14 bases align to TRBD2. The V segment lost 10 bases and the J segment 7 bases; nucleotides outside the gene matches: 6. This CDR3 is built from 14 residues. The CDR3 DNA is TGTGCCATCGAGGGGACTAGCGGGAGAAATGAGCAGTTCTTC. Its protein is CAIEGTSGRNEQFF.

In its sample, this clonotype is medium-sized (0.01 to 0.1%). The chain is built from TRBV7-2 and TRBJ1-4; no clear D gene. Germline CDR1 reads SGHTA; CDR2 reads FQGNSA. CDR3 length: 13 amino acids. With 5 bases removed from V and 4 bases from J, the gap between germline ends came to 8 bases. The CDR3 region is CASSRSRNEKLFF. For the CDR3, the DNA is TGTGCCAGCAGCCGCTCCCGTAATGAAAAACTGTTTTTT.

This clonotype occurred a few times. The rearrangement joins TRBV27 to TRBJ2-1, with 13 bases aligning to TRBD2. Germline V gene data show CDR1 as MNHEY and CDR2 as SMNVEV (reference sequence). There are 16 residues in the CDR3. Losses at the gene ends were 5 bases for V and 3 bases for J; bases not matched to a gene: 4. The CDR3 is CASSTRLAGGYNEQFF. In DNA, the CDR3 is TGTGCCAGCAGTACCCGACTAGCGGGGGGCTACAATGAGCAGTTCTTC.

This chain joins TRBV5-1 and TRBJ2-7; no clear D. The J call may not be correct, given that the DNA end is closer to TRBJ2-5. Germline V lookup: CDR1 SGHRS, CDR2 YFSETQ. The CDR3 length is 15 residues. DNA of the CDR3: TGCGCCAGCAGCTTGGTTTCGGCCCGACAAGAGACCCAGTACTTC. Its translation is CASSLVSARQETQYF.

For this clonotype: This may be a read error, as it is one base from a much larger clone. The V call is TRBV12-3 or TRBV12-4, the J call TRBJ2-7, with D tentatively TRBD1 (5 bases). The end of the DNA is better explained by TRBJ2-5, so the J call may be wrong. The CDR3 contains 14 residues. The chain's CDR3 is CASILSSREETQYF. The DNA for the CDR3 is TGTGCCAGCATTTTATCGAGCAGGGAAGAGACCCAGTACTTC.

With regard to this clonotype: This could be a read error, since a much larger clone is one nucleotide away. The chain recombines TRBV6-6 with TRBJ2-1; maybe TRBD1 (6 bases). Trimming took 7 bases from V and 13 from J, leaving 20 bases between them. The germline gives CDR1 MNHNY, CDR2 SVGAGI (reference sequence). The CDR3 loop spans 13 amino acids. The DNA for the CDR3 is TGTGCCAGCACTCGCCGGGACAAAGAGACCCAGTTCTTC. Translation gives CASTRRDKETQFF.

This clonotype is deemed medium-sized (0.01 to 0.1%). V is TRBV6-1 and J is TRBJ2-5, with TRBD1 as a possible D gene (5 bases). Germline V lookup: CDR1 MNHNS, CDR2 SASEGT. V lost 6 bases, J lost 6 bases, and 17 bases lay in between. The CDR3 is made up of 14 amino acids. The CDR3 DNA reads as TGTGCCAGCAGGGTTGATGACCCAGGGAAGACCCAGTACTTC. Translated, it gives CASRVDDPGKTQYF.

This clonotype is termed medium-sized. The chain combines TRBV6-1 with TRBJ2-3, with D unclear. CDR1 and CDR2 from the germline V gene are MNHNS and SASEGT. Trimming removed 4 bases at V and 3 bases at J, with 17 bases between. The CDR3 loop spans 16 amino acids. The CDR3 spells CASSARYGLPTDTQYF. The CDR3 DNA follows: TGTGCCAGCAGTGCCCGATATGGGCTACCAACAGATACGCAGTATTTT.

V is TRBV11-3 and J is TRBJ2-4, with D tentatively TRBD2 (6 bases). The J call may be mistaken, given a closer DNA end match to TRBJ2-1. The CDR3 sequence is 15 residues long. Looked up from germline, CDR1 is SGHNT and CDR2 is YENEEA. Here the CDR3 reads CASSYRAPGVETQFF. The CDR3 region has the DNA TGTGCCAGCAGCTATCGGGCCCCGGGGGTGGAGACCCAGTTCTTC.

This sequence joins TRBV5-1 and TRBJ2-7; TRBD2 agrees at 8 bases. The DNA end favors TRBJ2-1, so the J call may be wrong. Germline CDR1 reads SGHRS; CDR2 reads YFSETQ. The CDR3 spans 13 residues. The CDR3 sequence is CASRGGTSNEQFF. The CDR3 nucleotides read TGCGCCAGCAGGGGGGGGACTAGCAATGAGCAGTTCTTC.

This clonotype appeared a few times. The chain combines TRBV6-1 with TRBJ2-4, with a tentative D call TRBD2 (5 bases). The CDR3 spans 13 residues. Trimming stripped 8 bases from V and 13 bases from J, with 21 bases between. The germline V gene encodes CDR1 MNHNS and CDR2 SASEGT. CDR3 protein: CASLWTGGMEQYF. The DNA of the CDR3 is TGTGCCAGCCTGTGGACTGGTGGAATGGAGCAGTACTTC.

This clonotype appeared a few times. The rearrangement uses TRBV7-2 and TRBJ1-2; no clear D gene. Trimming took 6 bases from V and 4 from J, leaving 12 bases between them. This CDR3 is built from 13 residues. Germline CDR1 reads SGHTA; CDR2 reads FQGNSA. CDR3 sequence: CASRQSPGYGYTF. CDR3 DNA sequence: TGTGCCAGCAGACAAAGCCCAGGCTATGGCTACACCTTC.

The gene calls are TRBV6-6 and TRBJ2-7; the match to TRBD2 covers 7 bases. V was clipped by 6 bases and J by 0 bases; unmatched bases: 8. The CDR3 extends over 15 amino acids. The germline gives CDR1 MNHNY, CDR2 SVGAGI (reference sequence). The CDR3 here is CASSPGSGFSYEQYF. CDR3 nucleotide sequence: TGTGCCAGCAGCCCCGGTAGCGGGTTCTCCTACGAGCAGTACTTC.

In this sample, this clonotype turned up a few times. The V call is TRBV6-2 or TRBV6-3, the J call TRBJ2-5, with TRBD2 identical over 9 bases. Germline CDR1 and CDR2: MNHEY and SVGEGT. The CDR3 is 14 residues long. V shed 2 bases, J shed 5 bases, and the junction held 3 bases outside the gene matches. The DNA for the CDR3 is TGTGCCAGCAGTTACGCGGGGGGGATGGAGACCCAGTACTTC. It codes for CASSYAGGMETQYF.

The genes are TRBV7-8 and TRBJ2-1; 7 nucleotides align to TRBD2. Germline-derived CDR1 and CDR2 are SGHVS and FQNEAQ. CDR3 size: 16 residues. Trimming took 0 bases from V and 13 from J; bases not matched to a gene: 15. Here the CDR3 reads CASSLAGGVLKNIQFF. The CDR3 bases are TGTGCCAGCAGCTTAGCGGGAGGGGTCCTCAAAAACATTCAGTTCTTC. Looking up the rest from reference TRBV7-8 and TRBJ2-1 gives the full variable domain: GAGVSQSPRYKVAKRGQDVALRCDPISGHVSLFWYQQALGQGPEFLTYFQNEAQLDKSGLPSDRFFAERPEGSVSTLKIQRTQQEDSAVYLCASSLAGGVLKNIQFFGPGTRLTVL.

To note about this clonotype: A read error may explain this, as a much larger clone is one base away. The chain carries TRBV6-2 or TRBV6-3 and TRBJ2-3; D perhaps matches TRBD2 (6 bases). The germline CDR1 and CDR2 sequences are MNHEY and SVGEGT. The CDR3 is made up of 13 amino acids. Trimming left V 6 bases short and J 2 bases short, with 9 bases between. As DNA, the CDR3 is TGTGCCAGCAGGCGGGGTAACACAGATACGCAGTATTTT. The encoded protein is CASRRGNTDTQYF.

Notes on this clonotype: One junction end disagrees with the germline gene, perhaps due to a read error. J is TRBJ2-5 and V is TRBV11-3; 8 bases line up with TRBD1. Germline CDR1 is SGHNT and CDR2 is YENEEA. The CDR3 extends over 14 amino acids. CDR3 region: CASSRDRGYENQYF. For the CDR3, the DNA is TGTGCCAGCAGCCGTGACAGGGGATACGAGAACCAGTACTTC.

This clonotype was seen a few times. V is TRBV12-3 or TRBV12-4 and J is TRBJ2-4; TRBD1 aligns across 12 bases. The junction had 11 bases not matched to a gene; V was cut back by 1 base and J by 13 bases. The CDR3 consists of 16 residues. The CDR3 here is CASSLGGDRGLHEQYF. CDR3 nucleotide sequence: TGTGCCAGCAGTTTAGGCGGGGACAGGGGGCTTCATGAGCAGTACTTC.

This chain uses TRBV4-2 with TRBJ2-5; D remains unclear. The CDR3 is 14 amino acids. Germline V gene data show CDR1 as LGHNA and CDR2 as YNFKEQ. V lost 0 bases and J 11 bases, leaving 16 bases between the germline ends. CDR3 amino acids: CASSQDSSYNEQYF. The CDR3, as DNA: TGTGCCAGCAGCCAAGATAGCTCCTACAATGAGCAGTACTTC.